Listed below are T cell receptor beta chains from one sample, sequenced in a study of beta chain features in type 1 diabetes. Data came from immunoSEQ multiplex PCR; TCRdb stores just in-frame clones and leaves some out. The repertoire holds around 300,000 clones, with 7.5% to 9.5% as singletons. Source material: central memory CD4+ T cells from blood. These receptors were collected from a woman aged 18-30 years in good health. Both conserved end residues are part of each CDR3. A D gene is named only where the DNA matches it firmly. Clone size is stated in some rows and not others, as once, few, many or a class when expanded.

TRBD2,-,TRBJ2-7,TRBV2,14,CASRKGLASYEQYF,TGTGCCAGCAGGAAGGGACTAGCTTCCTACGAGCAGTACTTC
-,-,TRBJ2-5,TRBV5-6,16,CASSERRGRNQETQYF,TGTGCCAGCAGCGAACGACGCGGACGAAATCAAGAGACCCAGTACTTC
-,few,TRBJ1-2,TRBV4-3,12,CASSQGTKSYTF,TGCGCCAGCAGCCAGGGGACGAAGAGCTACACCTTC
TRBD1,-,TRBJ1-1,TRBV18,14,CASSPGQMNTEAFF,TGTGCCAGCTCACCGGGACAGATGAACACTGAAGCTTTCTTT
-,few,TRBJ2-1,TRBV30,14,CAWSVMGPYNEQFF,TGTGCCTGGAGTGTAATGGGGCCCTACAATGAGCAGTTCTTC
-,few,TRBJ1-4,TRBV29-1,13,CSVGRDANEKLFF,TGCAGCGTTGGCCGGGACGCTAATGAAAAACTGTTTTTT
-,-,TRBJ2-5,TRBV5-1,15,CASSPGPTDLGTQYF,TGCGCCAGCAGCCCGGGACCGACGGACCTGGGGACCCAGTACTTC
-,few,TRBJ1-6,TRBV28,13,CASSLWENSPLHF,TGTGCCAGCAGTTTGTGGGAAAATTCACCCCTCCACTTT
-,few,TRBJ2-5,TRBV7-3,16,CASSPGDLANQETQYF,TGTGCCAGCAGCCCTGGGGACCTAGCAAATCAAGAGACCCAGTACTTC
-,-,TRBJ1-1,TRBV10-2,15,CASSEPPGLNTEAFF,TGCGCCAGCAGTGAACCCCCGGGTTTGAACACTGAAGCTTTCTTT
-,few,TRBJ2-7,TRBV30,13,CAWSARSPSEQYF,TGTGCCTGGAGTGCTAGGAGTCCCTCTGAGCAGTACTTC
TRBD1,few,TRBJ2-3,TRBV9,14,CASSYGQGSDTQYF,TGTGCCAGCTCCTACGGACAGGGATCAGATACGCAGTATTTT
-,few,TRBJ1-1,TRBV7-8,17,CASSLRPGIMMNTEAFF,TGTGCCAGCAGCCTGAGACCGGGGATTATGATGAACACTGAAGCTTTCTTT
TRBD2,few,TRBJ2-1,TRBV4-1,15,CASSQGLAGNNEQFF,TGCGCCAGCAGCCAGGGACTAGCGGGTAACAATGAGCAGTTCTTC
-,-,TRBJ2-5,TRBV6-5,15,CASRPTGLRGETQYF,TGTGCCAGCAGACCAACGGGACTGAGGGGAGAGACCCAGTACTTC
TRBD1,-,TRBJ2-3,TRBV5-1,15,CASSLVGTGEDTQYF,TGCGCCAGCAGCTTGGTGGGGACAGGGGAAGATACGCAGTATTTT
TRBD1,-,TRBJ2-1,TRBV9,15,CASSVRTGDVGEQFF,TGTGCCAGCAGCGTTCGGACAGGGGATGTCGGTGAGCAGTTCTTC
-,few,TRBJ2-1,TRBV30,13,CAWSVGQNNEQFF,TGTGCCTGGAGTGTGGGACAAAACAATGAGCAGTTCTTC
-,few,TRBJ1-1,TRBV19,16,CASARGDLTSRTEAFF,TGTGCCAGCGCTCGGGGGGACCTAACGAGTAGGACTGAAGCTTTCTTT
TRBD2,-,TRBJ2-1,TRBV7-3,14,CASQGLGLFGEQFF,TGTGCCAGTCAGGGACTAGGCCTATTCGGTGAGCAGTTCTTC
-,few,TRBJ2-3,TRBV5-1,14,CASSLEVTTDTQYF,TGCGCCAGCAGCTTGGAGGTTACGACAGATACGCAGTATTTT
TRBD2,-,TRBJ2-1,TRBV9,17,CASSGDISGSSYNEQFF,TGTGCCAGCAGCGGAGACATTAGCGGGAGCTCCTACAATGAGCAGTTCTTC
TRBD1,-,TRBJ1-5,TRBV2,15,CASKGQGASNQPQHF,TGTGCCAGCAAGGGGCAGGGGGCTAGCAATCAGCCCCAGCATTTT
TRBD2,-,TRBJ2-1,TRBV7-3,18,CASSPGTSGIRSYNEQFF,TGTGCCAGCAGCCCCGGGACTAGCGGGATTCGCTCCTACAATGAGCAGTTCTTC
-,-,TRBJ2-1,TRBV9,14,CASSVGGSLYEQFF,TGTGCCAGCAGCGTAGGAGGGAGCCTCTATGAGCAGTTCTTC
-,few,TRBJ1-5,TRBV4-3,13,CASSSGGGQPQHF,TGCGCCAGCAGTTCGGGGGGTGGTCAGCCCCAGCATTTT
-,few,TRBJ2-3,TRBV4-1,15,CASSLDRTDGHTQYF,TGCGCCAGCAGCCTAGACCGGACAGACGGCCATACGCAGTATTTT
-,-,TRBJ1-2,TRBV7-9,12,CASSPEDYGYTF,TGTGCCAGCAGCCCTGAAGACTATGGCTACACCTTC
-,-,TRBJ2-7,TRBV7-2,14,CASSRFRDAYEQYF,TGTGCCAGCAGCCGGTTCCGGGACGCCTACGAGCAGTACTTC
-,-,TRBJ1-1,TRBV5-1,15,CASSLTGSGNTEAFF,TGCGCCAGCAGCTTGACTGGGTCAGGCAACACTGAAGCTTTCTTT
-,-,TRBJ1-2,TRBV7-2,13,CASSSGSYYGYTF,TGTGCCAGCAGCTCCGGCAGTTACTATGGCTACACCTTC
-,few,TRBJ2-5,TRBV11-2,13,CASSFPGEETQYF,TGTGCCAGCAGCTTCCCTGGCGAGGAGACCCAGTACTTC
-,few,TRBJ2-1,TRBV7-3,14,CASSLGLSNNEQFF,TGTGCCAGCAGCTTAGGCCTTTCTAACAATGAGCAGTTCTTC
-,few,TRBJ2-2,TRBV18,13,CASSPRATGELFF,TGTGCCAGCTCACCCAGGGCTACCGGGGAGCTGTTTTTT
TRBD1,-,TRBJ1-2,TRBV18,14,CASSPTGQDYGYTF,TGTGCCAGCTCACCGACAGGACAGGACTATGGCTACACCTTC
-,-,TRBJ2-5,TRBV20-1,11,CSANREETQYF,TGCAGTGCTAACAGGGAAGAGACCCAGTACTTC
TRBD1,few,TRBJ1-3,TRBV4-3,15,CASSDEGAAGNTIYF,TGCGCCAGCAGCGATGAGGGGGCTGCGGGAAACACCATATATTTT
-,few,TRBJ1-1,TRBV6-6,15,CASSYSAGAVTEAFF,TGTGCCAGCAGTTACTCCGCAGGGGCCGTCACTGAAGCTTTCTTT
-,few,TRBJ1-5,TRBV2,16,CASSRRVTAVGQPQHF,TGTGCCAGCAGCCGCCGGGTTACGGCAGTAGGTCAGCCCCAGCATTTT
-,-,TRBJ2-7,TRBV6-5,14,CASSGAGKPYEQYF,TGTGCCAGCAGTGGTGCAGGGAAGCCCTACGAGCAGTACTTC
-,few,TRBJ2-1,TRBV4-2,13,CASSLVGLGEQFF,TGTGCCAGCAGCTTGGTCGGCCTCGGGGAGCAGTTCTTC
TRBD2,few,TRBJ2-1,TRBV7-9,13,CANPRGGLNEQFF,TGTGCCAACCCCCGCGGGGGGCTCAATGAGCAGTTCTTC
-,few,TRBJ1-2,TRBV7-2,15,CASSPGQTSNYGYTF,TGTGCCAGCAGCCCCGGACAGACATCTAACTATGGCTACACCTTC
-,-,TRBJ2-1,TRBV7-2,14,CASSLEGPTGEQFF,TGTGCCAGCAGCTTAGAAGGACCCACGGGTGAGCAGTTCTTC
TRBD1,-,TRBJ2-2,TRBV9,16,CASSSSPGQATGELFF,TGTGCCAGCAGCTCATCCCCGGGACAGGCTACCGGGGAGCTGTTTTTT
-,few,TRBJ2-5,TRBV2,14,CASSELLVEETQYF,TGTGCCAGCAGTGAACTACTAGTGGAAGAGACCCAGTACTTC
TRBD1,-,TRBJ2-1,TRBV29-1,15,CSARRGTGGQNEQFF,TGCAGCGCGCGCCGCGGGACAGGGGGACAAAATGAGCAGTTCTTC
TRBD2,few,TRBJ2-7,TRBV6-5,15,CASRNSGASSYEQYF,TGTGCCAGCAGAAATAGCGGGGCCAGCTCCTACGAGCAGTACTTC
-,-,TRBJ2-7,TRBV2,15,CASTEWGGSAGEQYF,TGTGCCAGCACCGAGTGGGGCGGGTCGGCGGGCGAGCAGTACTTC
-,-,TRBJ2-3,TRBV18,15,CASSPGMPSTDTQYF,TGTGCCAGCTCACCCGGCATGCCTAGCACAGATACGCAGTATTTT
-,few,TRBJ1-1,TRBV5-1,14,CASSLAYSNTEAFF,TGCGCCAGCAGCTTGGCGTACAGTAACACTGAAGCTTTCTTT